The present T cell receptor beta chain was sequenced within a study of blood T cell repertoires in COVID-19. Across the whole study: Both acute and convalescent COVID-19 samples were obtained from the United States, Italy and Spain.

In the original workflow: Nucleated cell counts were estimated from reference gene primer amplification. Repertoires were generated with immunoSEQ multiplex PCR, while TCRdb's copy carries only in-frame clones and drops some. The V and J calls and clone size are taken from that table; D and trimming were inferred from the DNA. The data contain 30,000 to 40,000 clones, 85% of them singletons. V shed 2 bases and J 6 bases; nucleotides not matched to a gene: 13. Looked up from germline, CDR1 is MNHEY and CDR2 is SVGEGT. The CDR3 contains 18 residues. The material sequenced was peripheral blood. V gene TRBV6-2 or TRBV6-3 combines with J gene TRBJ2-3, with 11 positions matching TRBD2. This sequence was found in a human donor with acute or convalescent COVID-19. The donor label of this sample is uncertain. CDR3 residues: CASSYLLTSGGPSDTQYF. The DNA of the CDR3 is TGTGCCAGCAGTTACCTCCTAACTAGCGGGGGCCCCTCCGATACGCAGTATTTT.